This T cell receptor (beta chain) stems from a study of cytomegalovirus exposure and HLA in healthy donors (dated by TCRdb to the late 2010s). For the wider study: In an earlier analysis of about 560 of the donors, 250 to 300 Gb of sequence data and 100 million or so unique TCR beta sequences from about 179 million T cells were reported. Of the 398 genotyped donors, 75% to 85% were placed in the genetic ancestry cluster associated with self-reported Caucasian donors. All discovery cohort repertoires had been generated using a single sequencing platform. Along with the approximately 650-subject first cohort, a separate validation cohort of approximately 110 different subjects was used. High-throughput TCR immunosequencing, statistical association of individual TCRs with disease status, and machine learning were combined to predict cytomegalovirus infection status. Donor age, sex, ethnicity and CMV serostatus were compiled together with the repertoire data. Several DR-DQ haplotypes were treated as single units for association and clustering because of strong linkage in the cohort. Typing coverage differed by locus: A, B, C, DRB1 and DQB1 were typed in about 620-630 donors, DQA1 in roughly 500, DPA1 in some 600, and DPB1 in approximately 450. The study used immunosequencing to profile the T cell repertoires of approximately 630 subjects and linked those repertoires to cytomegalovirus serostatus. On average, roughly 240,000 unique TCR beta nucleotide sequences were sequenced per donor among a few hundred genotyped donors of the cohort, with roughly 18% of those sequences being non-productive. A later genetic analysis took genome-wide SNP genotypes for about three fifths of the 666 donors and used that subset as a discovery cohort. Class I and class II HLA loci were covered by the typing at four-digit resolution. Rather than using new phenotypic data, the later analysis identified candidate immune exposures from TCR beta sequences and from how often those sequences occurred across donors. The study aimed to test whether signatures of past pathogen exposure could be identified by cataloging public T cell receptors. Roughly 300 gigabases of sequencing data and approximately 92 million unique TCR sequences made up an early release that covered approximately 700 HLA-typed donors. A later analysis re-examined previously published TCR beta repertoires from more than 550 donors and added high-resolution HLA genotyping to investigate patterns of TCR occurrence. An earlier analysis of 587 of the donors used high-throughput TCR beta sequencing to judge whether each TCR beta V gene segment behaved as functional or pseudogenic.

The junction carries 8 bases between V and J, which are trimmed by 3 bases and 0 bases respectively. The CDR3 runs 14 amino acids, cysteine and phenylalanine included. Left in the record is the CDR3 DNA by itself, 42 bases read in frame from the first base. According to the germline V gene (reference sequence), CDR1 reads LNHDA and CDR2 reads SQIVND. The cohort consisted of 650 to 850 healthy bone marrow donors. At the time of sampling, every cohort member was nominally healthy, though immune exposures that went unrecorded were likely present. CMV serostatus was recorded as positive for about 300 and negative for about 55% of the roughly 700 cohort members, whereas no CMV serostatus was recorded for the donor in question. A peripheral blood sample was provided by each donor, and peripheral blood mononuclear cells were used for TCR beta sequencing. The Qiagen DNeasy Blood Extraction Kit was used to extract genomic DNA from the blood cell samples.

The protocol used for the library was the immunoSEQ multiplex PCR assay. For the multiplex PCR, a mixture combining 60 forward primers for TCR Vbeta segments and 13 reverse primers for TCR Jbeta segments was used. Amplification of the CDR3 region of rearranged TCR beta genes was performed with a multiplex PCR assay on genomic DNA. Amplified TCR beta libraries were sequenced as 87-base-pair reads on the Illumina HiSeq System. In the source study's methods: In a later analysis, tens of millions of unique TCR beta chains were counted across the approximately 640 repertoires, and roughly 11 million of these chains were shared by at least two donors. A nearest-neighbor algorithm error-corrected the raw reads and collapsed the reads into unique sequences, merging closely related sequences to remove PCR and sequencing errors. CDR3 sequences were aligned to IMGT reference sequences to assign V, D and J gene segments. For a sequence to be retained, a match of at least six nucleotides was required to both a V gene segment and a J gene segment. Rearrangements were classified as productive when the CDR3 lacked stop codons and remained in frame with V and J, and all other rearrangements were classified as non-productive. CDR3 was defined according to IMGT convention as the region running from the second conserved V-encoded cysteine to the conserved J-encoded phenylalanine. In an earlier analysis of more than 550 of the donors, sequences lacking an unambiguous match to a single V gene segment were excluded. An earlier analysis of fewer than 750 of the donors called V segments functional above 56.7% productive rearrangements and segregating when the between-donor standard deviation exceeded 5%. A statistical classification framework was developed to diagnose cytomegalovirus status using the catalog of TCR beta chain sequences. A later analysis assigned V and J genes by comparing TCR nucleotide sequences with IMGT/GENE-DB human TR gene sequences. The TCRdist pipeline was used in a later analysis to assign CDR3 sequences and most-parsimonious VDJ recombination scenarios. In a later analysis, each TCR beta chain was defined by its CDR3 amino acid sequence together with its V-gene family, and reads lacking a unique V-gene family were excluded. To address suspected cross-contamination and a sequencing artifact, a later analysis removed roughly 580 highly shared, low-generation-probability nucleotide sequences. In a later analysis, a clonal expansion index for each public chain was calculated from normalized within-repertoire ranks of inferred template counts. A later analysis computed generation probabilities with a VDJ recombination model fitted to out-of-frame rearrangements, and checked the results against IGoR. In a later analysis, TCR-TCR, TCR-HLA and TCR-CMV co-occurrence was scored with hypergeometric tests, and a repertoire-size bias correction was applied to TCR pairs. False discovery rates were estimated in a later analysis by permuting HLA or CMV assignments 20 times. In a later analysis, co-occurring TCRs were grouped using DBSCAN, with TCRdist sequence similarity added in when clustering inside HLA-allele-positive subsets. Co-occurrence clustering excluded repertoires with fewer than 30,000 or more than 120,000 public chains, plus five with anomalous nucleotide sharing. The source is immuneACCESS, and TCRdb retained only in-frame sequences with V and J called. Part of the clones is not carried over; for the studies checked, unresolved V genes explain less than half of this, and the remainder is unexplained. The V and J calls and the clone size are those of that table, but D and trimming were determined from the DNA. The sample includes about 94,000 clones, with roughly 80% observed a single time. The ten largest clones represent around a tenth of the sample.

About this clone itself: Its antigen is still unknown. No quality values exist for individual bases; no much larger clone is one base distant.

Points the paper makes about the study in general: A cluster of highly shared sequence variants was judged likely to be a technical artifact of the sequencing pipeline. It was suggested by the authors that the approach could potentially be generalized to other disease states and immunological phenotypes. The 87-base-pair reads could not distinguish some IMGT-functional V segments, including TRBV6-2 and TRBV6-3, so those segments were excluded. A further reported finding was that TCR beta sequences accurately predicted the HLA-A and HLA-B alleles for most subjects in the first cohort. For the cohort, immune exposure information was limited to CMV serostatus. Presence/absence analyses assumed roughly uniform sequencing depth across donors, an assumption that may not hold. Broadly in line with IMGT annotations, most TCR beta V segments showed up in productive rearrangements about 87% or about 30% of the time in an earlier analysis of roughly 590 of the donors. A later analysis reported that several top co-occurrence clusters appeared linked to parvovirus B19, influenza, CMV and Epstein-Barr virus. According to a later analysis, most CMV-associated TCR beta chains appeared to be HLA-restricted, and the HLA associations seemed to be driven largely by CMV exposure. Because HLA typing was unavailable for some donors at each locus, only the typed subset was used in association tests. In a later analysis, HLA-associated TCR beta chains showed more clonal expansion and lower generation probabilities than non-associated chains that were equally common. In the study, some 160 TCR beta chains were listed as associated with cytomegalovirus. Compared with the roughly 710-donor mean, donors in an Asian-associated ancestry cluster had fewer N-insertions in productive TCRs, according to a later genetic analysis. Specific HLA alleles were associated with around 18,000 TCR beta sequences at a false discovery rate of 0.05 in a later analysis. Strong co-occurrence of HLA alleles, especially DR and DQ, made assigning TCR associations to individual alleles difficult. According to a later analysis, TCR association rates differed among HLA loci, with DRB1 alleles showing the most associated TCRs and HLA-C alleles showing the fewest. Across donors, most TCR sequences were observed very rarely, whereas some public TCRs were present in many individuals. A few of the identified cytomegalovirus-associated TCR beta chains were confirmed in vitro to be specific for cytomegalovirus antigens. V-gene and J-gene trimming of TCR beta chains was associated with a missense DCLRE1C variant in a later genetic analysis, and the association was replicated in an independent cohort. Only TCR beta chains were sequenced in this cohort, and the absence of alpha or paired-chain data limited detectable features. Cytomegalovirus status was reported to be diagnosed by the classifier with high specificity and sensitivity in both the original and validation cohorts. Because counts were too low, about 15 rarely observed V segments, including chromosome 9 orphons, were left out of the earlier analysis of 587 of the donors. Correlated functional status among segregating V segments might reflect linkage disequilibrium, but an unknown experimental factor could not be ruled out.

The sample was PBMCs. The receptor was derived from a human donor in good health. The rearranged segments are TRBV19 and TRBJ1-2, with no reliable assignment of the D segment. The nucleotide sequence reads TGTGCCAGTAGTATTGACGGAGCTAACTATGGCTACACCTTC. Its protein product is CASSIDGANYGYTF.